This T cell receptor (beta chain) was retrieved from a study of blood T cell repertoires in COVID-19. Study as a whole: Whether acute or convalescent, the COVID-19 samples came from the United States, Italy and Spain.

Measured with immunoSEQ multiplex PCR; TCRdb has only the in-frame clones, and not every one. Here the sample spans 200,000 or so clones, about 87% being singletons. Participants were placed into cohorts based on the clinical history they reported. V gave up 1 base and J gave up 2 bases; unmatched junction bases: 5. CDR3 size: 15 residues. Germline CDR1 and CDR2: LGHNA and YNFKEQ. V gene TRBV4-2 combines with J gene TRBJ2-7; 7 bases agree with TRBD2. The sequenced sample was PBMCs or T cells enriched from blood (not recorded which). This TCR came from a woman younger than 45 who had recovered from COVID-19. The CDR3 protein is CASSQVGEGTYEQYF. CDR3 in DNA: TGTGCCAGCAGCCAAGTTGGGGAGGGGACCTACGAGCAGTACTTC.